The clone carrying this T cell receptor (beta chain) was seen just once. The sample originates from a study of blood T cell repertoires in COVID-19. On the study more broadly: Acute and convalescent COVID-19 specimens originated in the United States, Italy and Spain. Sources were T cells, B-cell-depleted T cells, or PBMCs; the material itself was cDNA or gDNA.

Study processing details: Estimated nucleated cell counts came from reference gene primer amplification. Clones were sequenced by immunoSEQ multiplex PCR, and TCRdb holds only the in-frame ones, with some missing. The V and J calls and the clone size are those of that table, but D and trimming were determined from the DNA. In the table there are about 150,000 clones, around 85% of which are singletons. V was shortened by 0 bases and J by 14 bases, with 11 bases between the two germline ends. Germline lookup yields CDR1 LGHDT and CDR2 YNNKEL (reference sequence). CDR3 length: 13 amino acids. Sequencing input: peripheral blood. The clonotype comes from a woman aged 60 to 75 with acute or convalescent COVID-19. V is TRBV3-1 (or the pseudogene TRBV3-2) and J is TRBJ1-6; no clear D gene. CDR3 nucleotides: TGTGCCAGCAGCCAAGATAGTGGAGTCTCCCTCCACTTT. Its protein product is CASSQDSGVSLHF.